Shown below are 31 T cell receptor beta chains from a single sample sequenced in a study of beta chain features in type 1 diabetes. The investigators reverse transcribed all of the isolated RNA, so they sequenced expressed TCRB transcripts. The table came from immunoSEQ multiplex PCR; TCRdb's copy has only in-frame clones and leaves some out. The data hold under 800,000 clones, with around 15% observed a single time. The sample was naive CD4+ T cells from blood. These receptors were taken from a man between 18 and 35 years old in good health.

The genes are TRBV7-8 and TRBJ1-2; no firm D call. Trimming left V 1 base short and J 5 bases short, with 11 bases between. Germline values: CDR1 SGHVS, CDR2 FQNEAQ. There are 14 residues in the CDR3. CDR3 sequence (DNA): TGTGCCAGCAGCTTAGATAGGAACCCTTATGGCTACACCTTC. As protein: CASSLDRNPYGYTF.

This sequence joins TRBV5-1 and TRBJ2-1, with D possibly TRBD2 on 6 matching bases. The V end was cut by 3 bases, the J end by 0 bases, with 13 bases between. This CDR3 has 16 residues. Germline V CDR1 and CDR2: SGHRS, YFSETQ. CDR3 nucleotide sequence: TGCGCCAGCAGCTCGGCGCCCGGGGGCTCCTACAATGAGCAGTTCTTC. It encodes CASSSAPGGSYNEQFF.

This clone was seen only a few times. The rearrangement uses TRBV7-3 and TRBJ2-3; no clear D gene. The ends were cut back, 2 bases at V and 5 bases at J, with 14 bases in the middle. This CDR3 spans 15 amino acids. Germline CDR1 is SGHTA and CDR2 is FQGTGA. The CDR3 spells CASSLQGLLIDTQYF. The CDR3, as DNA: TGTGCCAGCAGCTTACAAGGTTTACTAATAGATACGCAGTATTTT. Using reference TRBV7-3 and TRBJ2-3 for the parts outside the CDR3, the full variable domain is GAGVSQTPSNKVTEKGKYVELRCDPISGHTALYWYRQSLGQGPEFLIYFQGTGAADDSGLPNDRFFAVRPEGSVSTLKIQRTERGDSAVYLCASSLQGLLIDTQYFGPGTRLTVL.

This clone came up a few times. J is TRBJ2-3 and V is TRBV7-3; no reliable D call. The CDR3 length is 16 residues. Germline V gene data show CDR1 as SGHTA and CDR2 as FQGTGA. The V end was cut by 4 bases, the J end by 1 base, with 15 bases between. The CDR3 DNA is TGTGCCAGCAGCTCCGGCCCATCTCTTGGCACAGATACGCAGTATTTT. It codes for CASSSGPSLGTDTQYF.

This chain links TRBV15 with TRBJ1-2; TRBD1 aligns across 7 bases. Germline values: CDR1 LNHNV, CDR2 YYDKDF (reference sequence). The CDR3 has 14 amino acids. The V segment lost 1 base and the J segment 5 bases; nucleotides outside the gene matches: 4. The CDR3 nucleotides read TGTGCCACCAGCAGAGCCGGGACAGTATATGGCTACACCTTC. This sequence encodes CATSRAGTVYGYTF.

This chain joins TRBV29-1 and TRBJ2-5; D remains ambiguous. The CDR3 consists of 13 residues. V lost 5 bases, J lost 5 bases, and 15 bases lay in between. Germline CDR1 reads SQVTM; CDR2 reads ANQGSEA. CDR3 sequence: CSVSRSQTETQYF. The CDR3 DNA sequence: TGCAGCGTTAGCAGAAGCCAAACCGAGACCCAGTACTTC.

This clone has just a few counts. Other nucleotide sequences from this sample produce the same CDR3. The genes are TRBV10-3 and TRBJ1-2; D is possibly TRBD1 (5 bases). V was pared by 2 bases and J by 0 bases, with 7 bases between. Germline V CDR1 and CDR2: ENHRY, SYGVKD. The CDR3 has 14 residues. The CDR3 sequence: CAISERGPNYGYTF. The CDR3 DNA reads as TGTGCCATCAGTGAGCGGGGCCCTAACTATGGCTACACCTTC.

Only a few counts were recorded for this clone. Other nucleotide sequences from this sample produce the same CDR3. The chain has TRBV9 and TRBJ2-6, with unresolved D. Germline V CDR1 and CDR2: SGDLS, YYNGEE. The ends were cut back, 0 bases at V and 2 bases at J, with 6 bases in the middle. CDR3 size: 15 residues. The CDR3 nucleotides are TGTGCCAGCAGCGTAGTTAGGGCTGGGGCCAACGTCCTGACTTTC. This encodes CASSVVRAGANVLTF.

This CDR3 is CASSPSTGLGLYEQYF. CDR3 nucleotides: TGCGCCAGCAGCCCTTCGACAGGCCTGGGGCTATACGAGCAGTACTTC. The chain joins TRBV5-1 to TRBJ2-7, with D possibly TRBD1 on 6 matching bases. Germline lookup yields CDR1 SGHRS and CDR2 YFSETQ. The CDR3 spans 16 residues. V lost 4 bases to trimming and J lost 4 bases, with 21 bases between them.

This chain connects TRBV12-5 to TRBJ1-2; no firm D call. V was shortened by 4 bases and J by 8 bases, with 29 bases between the two germline ends. CDR1 is LGHNT, CDR2 FRNRAP, per germline. This CDR3 contains 18 residues. Written as DNA, the CDR3 is TGTGCTAGTGGTTCCCGTCTAGTTGGGAATACTATGAGTGGGGGCTACACCTTC. This translates into CASGSRLVGNTMSGGYTF.

The genes are TRBV6-5 and TRBJ2-3, with D hard to call. Germline V CDR1 and CDR2: MNHEY, SVGAGI. V was cut by 0 bases and J by 0 bases, with 10 bases left in between. The CDR3 is 16 residues long. The CDR3 bases are TGTGCCAGCAGTTACTCAAGGGTCTCCAGCACAGATACGCAGTATTTT. Translated: CASSYSRVSSTDTQYF.

This clone has a handful of counts. Other DNA sequences within the sample encode an identical CDR3. The chain recombines TRBV20-1 with TRBJ1-1; D gene uncertain. Germline CDR1 reads DFQATT; CDR2 reads SNEGSKA (reference sequence). CDR3 length: 11 residues. The ends were cut back, 5 bases at V and 2 bases at J, with 6 bases in the middle. This CDR3 is CSAGGNTEAFF. The CDR3 region has the DNA TGCAGTGCTGGAGGAAACACTGAAGCTTTCTTT.

The count of this clone is one. V is TRBV7-3 and J is TRBJ2-2; 7 bases align to TRBD2. J gave up 8 bases and V 6 bases, and 12 bases lay outside the gene matches. The germline CDR1 and CDR2 sequences are SGHTA and FQGTGA. The CDR3 spans 15 residues. CDR3 DNA sequence: TGTGCCAGCAGGCGGGAGCGGGAAAGGGAAGGGGAGCTGTTTTTT. Amino acids: CASRREREREGELFF.

CDR3 DNA: TGCGCCACCGCGGGGGACAGGGCGGAGACCCAGTACTTC. Translated: CATAGDRAETQYF. The chain uses TRBV4-3 and TRBJ2-5; TRBD1 agrees at 9 bases. This CDR3 is 13 amino acids long. The trim removed 10 bases at V and 5 bases at J, leaving 8 bases unmatched. Germline-derived CDR1 and CDR2 are LGHNA and YSLEER.

This clone was counted a few times. The gene calls are TRBV7-2 and TRBJ2-7; D unresolved. Germline loops: CDR1 SGHTA, CDR2 FQGNSA. CDR3 length equals 15 residues. With 0 bases removed from V and 0 bases from J, the gap between germline ends came to 9 bases. The CDR3 sequence: CASSLAGTSSYEQYF. The CDR3 nucleotides are TGTGCCAGCAGCTTAGCGGGAACAAGCTCCTACGAGCAGTACTTC. Full variable domain (remainder filled in from reference TRBV7-2 and TRBJ2-7): GAGVSQSPSNKVTEKGKDVELRCDPISGHTALYWYRQSLGQGLEFLIYFQGNSAPDKSGLPSDRFSAERTGGSVSTLTIQRTQQEDSAVYLCASSLAGTSSYEQYFGPGTRLTVT.

A remark on this clone: Other DNA sequences in this sample translate to the same CDR3. The J gene is TRBJ2-5, the V gene TRBV5-1, with 8 positions matching TRBD1. Per the germline V gene, CDR1 is SGHRS and CDR2 is YFSETQ. The CDR3 has 14 residues. V lost 4 bases to trimming and J lost 0 bases; unmatched junction nucleotides: 2. In nucleotides, the CDR3 is TGCGCCAGCAGCCTGACAGGGGACCAAGAGACCCAGTACTTC. Translation gives CASSLTGDQETQYF. The full variable domain, completed using reference TRBV5-1 and TRBJ2-5, is KAGVTQTPRYLIKTRGQQVTLSCSPISGHRSVSWYQQTPGQGLQFLFEYFSETQRNKGNFPGRFSGRQFSNSRSEMNVSTLELGDSALYLCASSLTGDQETQYFGPGTRLLVL.

The genes are TRBV28 and TRBJ2-1; D may be TRBD2 (6 bases). With 3 bases removed from V and 2 bases from J, the gap between germline ends came to 17 bases. The V gene's germline CDR1 is MDHEN and CDR2 SYDVKM. The CDR3 has 17 residues. DNA of the CDR3: TGTGCCAGCAGTTTGGCTGGGACTCCCTTCCCCTACAATGAGCAGTTCTTC. Its protein product is CASSLAGTPFPYNEQFF.

The V gene is TRBV21-1, the J gene TRBJ2-1; the table's D call, TRBD2, has no DNA check behind it. TRBV21-1 corresponds to a pseudogene. The CDR3 sequence is 19 residues long. CDR3 bases: TGTGCCAGCAGCAAAGGACAGGGACGATCTAGCGGGAGATTAGATGAGCAGTTCTTC. It yields the protein CASSKGQGRSSGRLDEQFF.

This clone was counted only a few times. This sequence joins TRBV15 and TRBJ2-3; D uncertain. Germline assignment: CDR1 LNHNV and CDR2 YYDKDF (reference sequence). V lost 0 bases and J lost 4, with 8 bases in between. The CDR3 runs 14 residues. The CDR3 region is CATSRDLGADTQYF. CDR3 nucleotides: TGTGCCACCAGCAGAGATCTCGGAGCAGATACGCAGTATTTT.

This chain connects TRBV5-6 to TRBJ2-5; D may correspond to TRBD1 or TRBD2 (5 bases each). Trimming removed 4 bases from V and 1 base from J, with 8 bases in between. Germline CDR1 and CDR2: SGHDT and YYEEEE. The CDR3 covers 13 residues. The CDR3 bases are TGTGCCAGCAGCCTCGGGACCCAAGAGACCCAGTACTTC. Protein sequence: CASSLGTQETQYF.

This clone was observed a handful of times. This chain uses TRBV9 with TRBJ2-3; 8 bases match TRBD2. The CDR3 totals 17 residues. V was clipped by 0 bases and J by 6 bases; unmatched bases: 12. CDR1 and CDR2 (germline): SGDLS, YYNGEE. In nucleotides, the CDR3 is TGTGCCAGCAGCGTAGCCCTCAGCGGGAGAGCCCCGGATACGCAGTATTTT. This sequence encodes CASSVALSGRAPDTQYF.

This clone has only a few counts. V is TRBV23-1 and J is TRBJ1-1, with 7 bases fitting TRBD1. TRBV23-1 is an ORF, and what it does is uncertain. This CDR3 is 16 amino acids long. The ends lost 6 bases at V and 0 bases at J; junction bases unmatched: 10. CDR3 bases: TGCGCCAGCAGACCTCCCGGGACAGACATGAACACTGAAGCTTTCTTT. Its protein product is CASRPPGTDMNTEAFF.

Only a few counts were recorded for this clone. This same CDR3 is encoded by further DNA sequences in the sample. The chain links TRBV5-1 to TRBJ2-6; the D is unclear. This CDR3 region has 16 residues. Between the trimmed V and J ends, which lost 0 bases and 0 bases, there was a span of 7 bases. Germline CDR1 reads SGHRS; CDR2 reads YFSETQ. The CDR3 region is CASSLEGNSGANVLTF. The CDR3 bases are TGCGCCAGCAGCTTGGAGGGCAACTCTGGGGCCAACGTCCTGACTTTC.

The chain employs TRBV7-3 and TRBJ1-2; D is unresolved. CDR3 length: 14 amino acids. CDR1 is SGHTA and CDR2 is FQGTGA in the germline V gene. V was cut by 4 bases and J by 6 bases, with 15 bases left in between. The CDR3 bases are TGTGCCAGCAGCTCCCGTGCGAGGAAGCATGGCTACACCTTC. It specifies CASSSRARKHGYTF.

The chain employs TRBV15 and TRBJ2-4; D is perhaps TRBD1 (5 bases). This CDR3 region has 15 residues. From germline, CDR1 is LNHNV and CDR2 YYDKDF (reference sequence). V lost 0 bases, J lost 8 bases, and 14 bases lay in between. Here the CDR3 reads CATSRDGALGYIQYF. Here the CDR3 DNA reads TGTGCCACCAGCAGAGATGGGGCCCTAGGGTACATTCAGTACTTC.

The chain recombines TRBV6-4 with TRBJ2-7, with D maybe TRBD2 (5 bases). The V end was cut by 10 bases, the J end by 2 bases, with 24 bases between. The germline V gene encodes CDR1 MRHNA and CDR2 SNTAGT. This CDR3 is built from 16 residues. CDR3 bases: TGTGCCAACCCGATGGGTCAGAGGGCCGAGACCTACGAGCAGTACTTC. Amino acid sequence: CANPMGQRAETYEQYF.

The gene calls are TRBV7-2 and TRBJ1-2; no reliable D call. V lost 5 bases, J lost 1 base, and 17 bases lay in between. Germline lookup yields CDR1 SGHTA and CDR2 FQGNSA. The CDR3 is 16 amino acids. The CDR3 DNA reads TGTGCCAGCAGCCCTCCCGTCCAACGGGTTAACTATGGCTACACCTTC. This translates into CASSPPVQRVNYGYTF.

The chain recombines TRBV30 with TRBJ2-3; D ambiguous. The CDR3 extends over 11 amino acids. CDR1 and CDR2 from the germline V gene are GTSNPN and SVGIG (reference sequence). The V gene lost 5 bases and the J gene lost 5 bases, with 8 bases spanning the gap. In DNA form, the CDR3 reads TGTGCCTGGGCCCCCTTAGATACGCAGTATTTT. The encoded protein is CAWAPLDTQYF.

V usage is TRBV14 and J usage is TRBJ1-2; D not resolved. V gave up 1 base and J gave up 4 bases, with 7 bases separating them. The CDR3 totals 13 residues. CDR1 and CDR2 from the germline V gene are SGHDN and FVKESK. CDR3 in DNA: TGTGCCAGCAGCCAAGCCCCCGCCTATGGCTACACCTTC. It codes for CASSQAPAYGYTF.

This clone came up a few times. The rearrangement uses TRBV20-1 and TRBJ2-1; D is unresolved. Looked up from germline, CDR1 is DFQATT and CDR2 is SNEGSKA (reference sequence). The V end lost 5 bases, the J end lost 1 base, and 3 bases lay between the germline ends. The CDR3 runs 11 residues. CDR3 residues: CSAQSYNEQFF. CDR3 DNA: TGCAGTGCTCAATCCTACAATGAGCAGTTCTTC.

The gene calls are TRBV7-2 and TRBJ1-6, with a possible D match to TRBD1 (6 bases). Germline loops: CDR1 SGHTA, CDR2 FQGNSA. The CDR3 runs to 15 residues. With 5 bases removed from V and 8 bases from J, the gap between germline ends came to 16 bases. The CDR3 bases are TGTGCCAGCAGCCGGGGGCAGGCAGCCGATTCACCCCTCCACTTT. Protein: CASSRGQAADSPLHF.